These 10 T cell receptor beta chains came from one sample sequenced in a study of blood T cell repertoires in COVID-19. Clones were sequenced by immunoSEQ multiplex PCR, and TCRdb holds only the in-frame ones, with some missing. Of roughly 290,000 clones in the sample, 90% were seen once. The sample taken for sequencing was PBMCs or T cells enriched from blood (not recorded which). Receptor source: a young woman with acute COVID-19.

The chain combines TRBV30 with TRBJ2-1; 13 bases map to TRBD2. This CDR3 is 15 amino acids long. Germline CDR1 GTSNPN, CDR2 SVGIG (reference sequence). V trimming: 3 bases; J trimming: 8 bases; junction bases outside the gene matches: 7. CDR3 sequence: CAWSRGLAGVDEQFF. Here the CDR3 DNA reads TGTGCCTGGAGCCGAGGACTAGCGGGAGTGGATGAGCAGTTCTTC.

V is TRBV11-2 and J is TRBJ2-7; D is possibly TRBD1 (6 bases). Germline CDR1 and CDR2: SGHAT and FQNNGV. The ends were cut back, 0 bases at V and 0 bases at J, with 9 bases in the middle. The CDR3 has 15 amino acids. The CDR3: CASSLEGGDSYEQYF. The CDR3 coding sequence is TGTGCCAGCAGCTTAGAAGGGGGAGACTCCTACGAGCAGTACTTC.

This sequence joins TRBV6-2 or TRBV6-3 and TRBJ2-1; 8 bases fit TRBD2. The CDR3 covers 17 residues. CDR1 MNHEY and CDR2 SVGEGT come from the germline V gene. Trimming at V came to 1 base and at J to 0 bases, leaving 5 bases not matched to a gene. CDR3 in amino acids: CASSYYLAGSSYNEQFF. In nucleotides, the CDR3 is TGTGCCAGCAGTTACTACCTAGCGGGCAGCTCCTACAATGAGCAGTTCTTC.

The chain joins TRBV10-1 to TRBJ2-1, with 7 nucleotides matching TRBD2. The J segment lost 4 bases and the V segment lost 3 bases, leaving 6 bases of the junction unmatched. Germline CDR1 is WNHNN and CDR2 is SYGVQD (reference sequence). CDR3 length: 15 amino acids. CDR3 DNA sequence: TGCGCCAGCAGTGAAGAGGGAGGGCCGTACAATGAGCAGTTCTTC. Amino acids: CASSEEGGPYNEQFF.

The rearrangement uses TRBV5-6 and TRBJ1-6; D unresolved. Trimming cost V 0 bases and J 10 bases, with 11 bases left between them. The CDR3 is 14 residues long. The germline gives CDR1 SGHDT, CDR2 YYEEEE. The CDR3 DNA follows: TGTGCCAGCAGCTTGGGGAGGGTAAGGTCACCCCTCCACTTT. Its translation is CASSLGRVRSPLHF.

The chain recombines TRBV5-1 with TRBJ2-2; the match to TRBD2 covers 12 bases. Germline V gene lookup returns CDR1 SGHRS and CDR2 YFSETQ. The V segment lost 5 bases and the J segment 6 bases; nucleotides outside the gene matches: 8. CDR3 length: 16 residues. Here the CDR3 DNA reads TGCGCCAGCAGGTCACTAGCGGGAGGCCTCTCCGGGGAGCTGTTTTTT. This sequence encodes CASRSLAGGLSGELFF.

The chain has TRBV12-5 and TRBJ2-3; the D gene is possibly TRBD1 (6 bases). Germline CDR1 LGHNT, CDR2 FRNRAP. Trimming pared 5 bases from V and 0 bases from J, leaving 9 bases between. This CDR3 contains 14 residues. The CDR3 reads CASGQQGSTDTQYF. CDR3 in DNA: TGTGCTAGTGGTCAACAGGGCAGCACAGATACGCAGTATTTT.

This chain connects TRBV19 to TRBJ2-1, with TRBD2 matching over 8 bases. With V trimmed by 3 bases and J by 1 base, 17 bases remained unmatched. This CDR3 has 20 amino acids. Germline-derived CDR1 and CDR2 are LNHDA and SQIVND (reference sequence). Written as DNA, the CDR3 is TGTGCCAGTAGTATGTTTGCGGGAGGTTCCATAGTAGGATCCTACAATGAGCAGTTCTTC. Its protein is CASSMFAGGSIVGSYNEQFF.

The chain couples TRBV7-2 to TRBJ1-5, with TRBD1 as a possible D gene (5 bases). The CDR3 length is 15 residues. Germline V CDR1 and CDR2: SGHTA, FQGNSA. Trimming removed 0 bases from V and 9 bases from J, with 15 bases in between. This chain's CDR3 is CASSLALGQGGPQHF. CDR3 DNA: TGTGCCAGCAGCTTAGCGCTGGGGCAGGGAGGGCCCCAGCATTTT.

The chain recombines TRBV28 with TRBJ2-7, with TRBD1 matching over 7 bases. J lost 5 bases, V lost 1 base, and 2 bases had no gene match. The germline V gene encodes CDR1 MDHEN and CDR2 SYDVKM. There are 13 residues in the CDR3. The CDR3 reads CASSLYRGHEQYF. DNA for the CDR3: TGTGCCAGCAGTTTATACAGGGGACACGAGCAGTACTTC. The full variable domain, with the rest looked up from reference TRBV28 and TRBJ2-7, is DVKVTQSSRYLVKRTGEKVFLECVQDMDHENMFWYRQDPGLGLRLIYFSYDVKMKEKGDIPEGYSVSREKKERFSLILESASTNQTSMYLCASSLYRGHEQYFGPGTRLTVT.